These 32 T cell receptor beta chains originate from one sample sequenced in a study of cytomegalovirus exposure and HLA in healthy donors. Only in-frame clones appear in the TCRdb table, and some are missing; sequencing was by immunoSEQ multiplex PCR. Of under 250,000 clones in the sample, roughly 87% were seen once. The specimen sequenced was PBMCs. All receptors derive from a man between 18 and 35 years old in good health and CMV-seropositive.

The chain is built from TRBV7-2 and TRBJ1-3; D gene unclear. The CDR3 extends over 14 amino acids. V was shortened by 1 base and J by 2 bases, with 6 bases between the two germline ends. Germline V gives CDR1 SGHTA, CDR2 FQGNSA. The CDR3 reads CASSLGATGNTIYF. The CDR3 coding sequence is TGTGCCAGCAGCTTAGGGGCTACTGGAAACACCATATATTTT. The full variable domain, its missing parts supplied by reference TRBV7-2 and TRBJ1-3, is GAGVSQSPSNKVTEKGKDVELRCDPISGHTALYWYRQSLGQGLEFLIYFQGNSAPDKSGLPSDRFSAERTGGSVSTLTIQRTQQEDSAVYLCASSLGATGNTIYFGEGSWLTVV.

The chain joins TRBV5-1 to TRBJ2-3, with 7 bases lining up with TRBD2. The CDR3 has 16 amino acids. After removal of 1 base from V and 2 bases from J, the junction contained 7 bases not matched to a gene. The germline V gene has CDR1 SGHRS and CDR2 YFSETQ. Written as DNA, the CDR3 is TGCGCCAGCAGCTTGTTCGGCGGGAGCATCACAGATACGCAGTATTTT. Amino acid sequence: CASSLFGGSITDTQYF.

This chain uses TRBV2 with TRBJ2-2; D remains unclear. V was trimmed by 6 bases and J by 10 bases, leaving 12 bases between them. Germline V CDR1 and CDR2: SNHLY, FYNNEI. The CDR3 is made up of 12 amino acids. For the CDR3, the DNA is TGTGCCAGCAGGAGCCTACCGGTGGAGCTGTTTTTT. Protein: CASRSLPVELFF.

The rearrangement uses TRBV4-3 and TRBJ2-1; D is possibly TRBD2 (6 bases). Germline CDR1 and CDR2: LGHNA and YSLEER. Trimming took off 0 bases at V and 9 bases at J, with 15 bases between the two ends. The CDR3 has 15 residues. CDR3 loop: CASSQDRTKRGEQFF. CDR3 DNA sequence: TGCGCCAGCAGCCAAGATCGGACTAAGCGCGGTGAGCAGTTCTTC.

The genes are TRBV7-8 and TRBJ2-7; 7 bases match TRBD2. CDR1 and CDR2 from the germline V gene are SGHVS and FQNEAQ. This CDR3 has 14 residues. V was pared by 6 bases and J by 0 bases, with 5 bases of the junction left unmatched. The DNA of the CDR3 is TGTGCCAGCAGTCCTAGACTAGCCTCCTACGAGCAGTACTTC. As protein: CASSPRLASYEQYF.

The chain combines TRBV10-3 with TRBJ2-2, with TRBD2 matching over 13 bases. The CDR3 extends over 15 amino acids. Germline trimming cut 11 bases from V and 3 bases from J; bases unmatched to any gene: 6. The germline gives CDR1 ENHRY, CDR2 SYGVKD. CDR3 protein: CAARGLAGDTGELFF. The DNA for the CDR3 is TGTGCCGCCCGAGGACTAGCGGGAGACACCGGGGAGCTGTTTTTT.

This clone was observed a single time. This rearrangement joins TRBV7-8 to TRBJ2-1; 7 nucleotides match TRBD2. The germline V gene encodes CDR1 SGHVS and CDR2 FQNEAQ. The CDR3 has 15 residues. Trimming removed 7 bases from V and 6 bases from J; junction bases left unmatched: 12. The CDR3 here is CASISSAGVRNEQFF. The DNA for the CDR3 is TGTGCCAGCATCTCCTCGGCGGGAGTCCGCAATGAGCAGTTCTTC.

This clone appeared a single time. CDR3 coding DNA: TGTGCCAGCAGTTTGATCGCAGATACGCAGTATTTT. This codes for CASSLIADTQYF. This chain joins TRBV6-6 and TRBJ2-3; D unclear. The CDR3 contains 12 residues. Looked up from germline, CDR1 is MNHNY and CDR2 is SVGAGI (reference sequence). V was cut by 4 bases and J by 4 bases, with 6 bases left in between.

The CDR3 region has the DNA TGTGCCAGCAGTCCCTTGCGGCTAGCGGGAGAAGAGCAGTTCTTC. It yields the protein CASSPLRLAGEEQFF. The chain uses TRBV6-5 and TRBJ2-1, with TRBD2 matching 10 bases. Germline trimming cut 5 bases from V and 10 bases from J; bases unmatched to any gene: 11. The CDR3 extends over 15 amino acids. The V gene's germline CDR1 is MNHEY and CDR2 SVGAGI.

The gene calls are TRBV10-3 and TRBJ2-7, with TRBD2 matching 7 bases. Germline lookup yields CDR1 ENHRY and CDR2 SYGVKD. The junction had 7 bases not matched to a gene; V was cut back by 6 bases and J by 2 bases. The CDR3 totals 14 residues. The CDR3 region has the DNA TGTGCCATCAGCACCACTAGCGACCCCTACGAGCAGTACTTC. It translates to CAISTTSDPYEQYF.

This chain links TRBV19 with TRBJ2-7; the D gene is possibly TRBD1 (6 bases). Per the germline V gene, CDR1 is LNHDA and CDR2 is SQIVND (reference sequence). V lost 6 bases, J lost 1 base, and 13 bases lay in between. The CDR3 spans 14 residues. The CDR3 region is CASSQGRKSYEQYF. DNA for the CDR3: TGTGCCAGTAGCCAGGGGCGGAAATCCTACGAGCAGTACTTC.

The chain joins TRBV5-1 to TRBJ2-6; D is uncertain. The germline V gene encodes CDR1 SGHRS and CDR2 YFSETQ. V lost 0 bases to trimming and J lost 0 bases, with 7 bases between them. CDR3 size: 16 residues. The CDR3 DNA follows: TGCGCCAGCAGCTTGGCAGACCCCTCTGGGGCCAACGTCCTGACTTTC. It specifies CASSLADPSGANVLTF.

J is TRBJ2-5 and V is TRBV29-1; D gene ambiguous. V was pared by 4 bases and J by 5 bases, with 14 bases between. The CDR3 is 13 residues long. The germline V gene has CDR1 SQVTM and CDR2 ANQGSEA. Written as DNA, the CDR3 is TGCAGCGTTGCCCCTCGGCTAGGGGAGACCCAGTACTTC. Translating it yields CSVAPRLGETQYF.

The chain joins TRBV18 to TRBJ2-7; D is ambiguous. Germline-derived CDR1 and CDR2 are KGHSH and LQKENI. This CDR3 has 12 amino acids. V lost 1 base to trimming and J lost 2 bases, with 3 bases between them. CDR3 amino acids: CASSPQTYEQYF. For the CDR3, the DNA is TGTGCCAGCTCACCACAGACCTACGAGCAGTACTTC.

The chain links TRBV11-2 to TRBJ1-3; a weak D match, TRBD1 (6 bases). V gave up 3 bases and J gave up 4 bases, with 13 bases separating them. CDR1 is SGHAT, CDR2 FQNNGV, per germline. This CDR3 region has 15 residues. The CDR3 bases are TGTGCCAGCAGCTTTGGGGGCATTGGGGGAAACACCATATATTTT. This gives the protein CASSFGGIGGNTIYF.

This chain links TRBV19 with TRBJ1-5; no clear D. There are 13 residues in the CDR3. Germline CDR1 is LNHDA and CDR2 is SQIVND (reference sequence). Deletions cut 2 bases from V and 7 bases from J, with 9 bases between. The CDR3 nucleotides are TGTGCCAGTAGTATAACGGTTAGGCAGCCCCAGCATTTT. As protein: CASSITVRQPQHF.

V is TRBV7-8 and J is TRBJ2-3; maybe TRBD2 (6 bases). The germline V gene has CDR1 SGHVS and CDR2 FQNEAQ. The CDR3 extends over 14 amino acids. The V gene lost 3 bases and the J gene lost 4 bases, with 11 bases spanning the gap. The CDR3 nucleotides read TGTGCCAGCAGCTTTGGATGGGGGGCAGATACGCAGTATTTT. It is translated as CASSFGWGADTQYF. Combining the CDR3 with reference TRBV7-8 and TRBJ2-3 gives the whole variable domain GAGVSQSPRYKVAKRGQDVALRCDPISGHVSLFWYQQALGQGPEFLTYFQNEAQLDKSGLPSDRFFAERPEGSVSTLKIQRTQQEDSAVYLCASSFGWGADTQYFGPGTRLTVL.

The chain is built from TRBV7-2 and TRBJ2-1; perhaps D is TRBD1 or TRBD2 (6 bases each). The CDR3 length is 20 residues. Germline V lookup: CDR1 SGHTA, CDR2 FQGNSA. The V end was cut by 0 bases, the J end by 0 bases, with 21 bases between. Here the CDR3 DNA reads TGTGCCAGCAGCTTAGCATCGGGGGCTGGGGAAATCCGCTCCTACAATGAGCAGTTCTTC. The encoded protein is CASSLASGAGEIRSYNEQFF.

The chain couples TRBV6-5 to TRBJ2-5, with D possibly matching TRBD1 (5 bases). The V gene lost 6 bases and the J gene lost 3 bases, with 11 bases spanning the gap. CDR3 length: 13 amino acids. Germline V CDR1 and CDR2: MNHEY, SVGAGI. This chain's CDR3 is CASRRATEETQYF. In DNA, the CDR3 is TGTGCCAGCAGGCGAGCGACAGAAGAGACCCAGTACTTC.

CDR3 amino acids: CASSLRLAGANTGELFF. CDR3 DNA sequence: TGTGCCAGCAGCTTACGGCTAGCGGGGGCGAACACCGGGGAGCTGTTTTTT. This sequence joins TRBV7-8 and TRBJ2-2; 10 bases are a match to TRBD2. In germline, CDR1 is SGHVS, CDR2 FQNEAQ. This CDR3 comprises 17 residues. Trimming removed 2 bases from V and 0 bases from J; junction bases left unmatched: 3.

The chain combines TRBV9 with TRBJ2-7; 7 nucleotides line up with TRBD1. Germline loops: CDR1 SGDLS, CDR2 YYNGEE. The junction had 5 bases not matched to a gene; V was cut back by 0 bases and J by 5 bases. The CDR3 runs 14 residues. The CDR3 DNA is TGTGCCAGCAGCGTAGCGGCAGGGGGAGACGAGCAGTACTTC. It translates to CASSVAAGGDEQYF.

The DNA of the CDR3 is TGTGCCAGCAGCACCGCGAGGTACAATGAGCAGTTCTTC. It translates to CASSTARYNEQFF. The genes are TRBV7-9 and TRBJ2-1; D is undetermined. V was shortened by 5 bases and J by 4 bases, with 9 bases between the two germline ends. This CDR3 has 13 residues. Germline CDR1 reads SEHNR; CDR2 reads FQNEAQ (reference sequence).

This chain uses TRBV6-1 with TRBJ2-7, with unresolved D. From germline, CDR1 is MNHNS and CDR2 SASEGT. The CDR3 is 12 amino acids. Trimming stripped 6 bases from V and 7 bases from J, with 13 bases between. As DNA, the CDR3 is TGTGCCAGCAGCCGTATGGGGTTTGAGCAGTACTTC. Protein sequence: CASSRMGFEQYF.

The chain is built from TRBV6-5 and TRBJ1-1; 8 nucleotides line up with TRBD1. The CDR3 contains 13 residues. The ends lost 5 bases at V and 8 bases at J; junction bases unmatched: 7. In germline, CDR1 is MNHEY, CDR2 SVGAGI. CDR3 in DNA: TGTGCCAGCAGTACACAGGGGGGGCGGGAAGCTTTCTTT. Translating it yields CASSTQGGREAFF.

V usage is TRBV4-1 and J usage is TRBJ1-2; the D is unclear. The V gene's germline CDR1 is MGHRA and CDR2 YSYEKL. The CDR3 consists of 13 residues. The ends were cut back, 0 bases at V and 5 bases at J, with 7 bases in the middle. CDR3 amino acids: CASSQERLYGYTF. The CDR3 DNA is TGCGCCAGCAGCCAAGAACGGCTATATGGCTACACCTTC.

The chain uses TRBV28 and TRBJ1-2, with D possibly matching TRBD1 (5 bases). This CDR3 is built from 17 residues. V lost 2 bases, J lost 4 bases, and 20 bases lay in between. Germline CDR1 MDHEN, CDR2 SYDVKM. CDR3 bases: TGTGCCAGCAGTTTAATTCCTGGGGAGGGGAGTATCTATGGCTACACCTTC. It encodes CASSLIPGEGSIYGYTF.

The rearrangement uses TRBV7-2 and TRBJ2-1; D not resolved. CDR1 SGHTA and CDR2 FQGNSA come from the germline V gene. Trimming stripped 5 bases from V and 0 bases from J, with 8 bases between. This CDR3 is 14 amino acids long. The CDR3 region has the DNA TGTGCCAGCAGCCGAAGGGACTCCTACAATGAGCAGTTCTTC. As protein: CASSRRDSYNEQFF.

This chain connects TRBV11-2 to TRBJ2-2, with D possibly TRBD1 on 5 matching bases. The ends were cut back, 4 bases at V and 4 bases at J, with 10 bases in the middle. The germline V gene encodes CDR1 SGHAT and CDR2 FQNNGV. This CDR3 region has 14 residues. This CDR3 reads CASSSGYGTGELFF. The CDR3 DNA sequence: TGTGCCAGCAGCTCAGGGTACGGCACCGGGGAGCTGTTTTTT.

This clone was seen only once. The chain uses TRBV4-1 and TRBJ2-7; TRBD1 or TRBD2 may be the D gene (5 bases each). Germline assignment: CDR1 MGHRA and CDR2 YSYEKL. The CDR3 totals 15 residues. The V end was cut by 6 bases, the J end by 0 bases, with 15 bases between. The CDR3 DNA is TGCGCCAGCAGTACACCGGGACGGAGCTCCTACGAGCAGTACTTC. Amino acids: CASSTPGRSSYEQYF.

The genes are TRBV4-1 and TRBJ2-1; maybe TRBD2 (6 bases). Trimming removed 1 base at V and 7 bases at J, with 11 bases between. This CDR3 region has 14 residues. CDR1 MGHRA and CDR2 YSYEKL come from the germline V gene. The CDR3 sequence: CASSQGTGVNEQFF. The DNA for the CDR3 is TGCGCCAGCAGCCAAGGGACGGGAGTAAATGAGCAGTTCTTC.

This clone was seen once. The rearrangement uses TRBV5-1 and TRBJ1-2; D is unclear. V was cut by 4 bases and J by 1 base, with 8 bases left in between. CDR3 size: 13 residues. Germline CDR1 and CDR2: SGHRS and YFSETQ. The CDR3 is CASSNQNNYGYTF. The CDR3 DNA is TGCGCCAGCAGCAACCAGAATAACTATGGCTACACCTTC.

V usage is TRBV28 and J usage is TRBJ1-2; 9 bases are a match to TRBD1. Per germline, CDR1 MDHEN and CDR2 SYDVKM. The CDR3 spans 14 residues. With V trimmed by 6 bases and J by 3 bases, 5 bases remained unmatched. CDR3 sequence: CASSPGQGHYGYTF. CDR3 sequence (DNA): TGTGCCAGCAGCCCGGGACAGGGCCACTATGGCTACACCTTC.